A selection of T cell receptor beta chains follows, all from one sample in a study of regulatory T cells in long-lasting Graves disease. TCRdb re-called the multiplex PCR reads with MiXCR, one entry per CDR3 protein. This table holds around 250,000 distinct CDR3 sequences, more than 15% found once. This sample was shared with a second study, whose subject was T cells in Graves' hyperthyroidism and ophthalmopathy.

The specimen comprised peripheral blood mononuclear cells (PBMCs), sampled at new diagnosis, from a patient treated with antithyroid drugs. These receptors originate from a woman in her 30s with Graves disease. CDR3s include the opening cysteine and the closing phenylalanine or tryptophan. The D gene is left open where the match is weak. Clone size is not always given. Where it is, it says once, few, many or a class for expanded clones.

d_gene: TRBD1
v_gene: TRBV5-8
abundance: few
j_gene: TRBJ1-2
CDR3nt: TGTGCCAGCAGCTTGGGACTGGACAGGCCTAACTATGGCTACACCTTC
CDR3aa: CASSLGLDRPNYGYTF

d_gene: -
v_gene: TRBV3-1
abundance: -
j_gene: TRBJ1-1
CDR3nt: TGTGCCAGCAGCCAAGAAGAAGGCAGAAAGAACACTGAAGCTTTCTTT
CDR3aa: CASSQEEGRKNTEAFF

d_gene: TRBD2
v_gene: TRBV4-2
abundance: -
j_gene: TRBJ2-1
CDR3nt: TGTGCCAGCAGCCAAGTTAGCGGGGGCTACAATGAGCAGTTCTTC
CDR3aa: CASSQVSGGYNEQFF

d_gene: TRBD2
v_gene: TRBV4-1
abundance: many
j_gene: TRBJ2-7
CDR3nt: TGCGCCAGCAGCCCGGGGAGGGCCTACGGTTCCTACGAGCAGTACTTC
CDR3aa: CASSPGRAYGSYEQYF

d_gene: -
v_gene: TRBV10-2
abundance: many
j_gene: TRBJ1-1
CDR3nt: TGCGCCAGCAGTGACTCCCCAAGGGGGGGCACTGAAGCTTTCTTT
CDR3aa: CASSDSPRGGTEAFF

d_gene: -
v_gene: TRBV20-1
abundance: few
j_gene: TRBJ2-2
CDR3nt: TGCAGTGCTTATACAGCATACACCGGGGAGCTGTTTTTT
CDR3aa: CSAYTAYTGELFF

d_gene: TRBD1
v_gene: TRBV3-1
abundance: many
j_gene: TRBJ1-5
CDR3nt: TGTGCCAGCAGCCAAAATCAAATACAGGGGGCTAGTCAGCCCCAGCATTTT
CDR3aa: CASSQNQIQGASQPQHF

d_gene: TRBD1
v_gene: TRBV19
abundance: -
j_gene: TRBJ1-6
CDR3nt: TGTGCCAGTAGTATTCAGCTCGGGACAGGGGGAGATTCACCCCTCCACTTT
CDR3aa: CASSIQLGTGGDSPLHF

d_gene: -
v_gene: TRBV6-2/TRBV6-3
abundance: many
j_gene: TRBJ1-6
CDR3nt: TGTGCCAGCAGGGAGGATATGGCGTTGAATTCACCCCTCCACTTT
CDR3aa: CASREDMALNSPLHF

d_gene: -
v_gene: TRBV2
abundance: many
j_gene: TRBJ2-5
CDR3nt: TGTGCCAGCAGCTTCGTGAGGGGATCCCAAGAGACCCAGTACTTC
CDR3aa: CASSFVRGSQETQYF

d_gene: TRBD1
v_gene: TRBV3-1
abundance: many
j_gene: TRBJ1-1
CDR3nt: TGTGCCAGCAGTTCCAACCCAGGGGGGGAAGAAGCTTTCTTT
CDR3aa: CASSSNPGGEEAFF

d_gene: TRBD1
v_gene: TRBV2
abundance: -
j_gene: TRBJ1-3
CDR3nt: TGTGCCAGCAGTGAAAGGAGACAGGGGGGAAACACCATATATTTT
CDR3aa: CASSERRQGGNTIYF

d_gene: -
v_gene: TRBV24-1
abundance: many
j_gene: TRBJ1-2
CDR3nt: TGTGCCACCAGTGACCCTGACGGGTATGGCTACACCTTC
CDR3aa: CATSDPDGYGYTF

d_gene: TRBD1
v_gene: TRBV6-1
abundance: many
j_gene: TRBJ1-5
CDR3nt: TGTGCCAGCAGTGGGACAGGGCTAAGCAATCAGCCCCAGCATTTT
CDR3aa: CASSGTGLSNQPQHF

d_gene: -
v_gene: TRBV7-2
abundance: many
j_gene: TRBJ2-5
CDR3nt: TGTGCCAGCAGCTTAGCCCACACGTCTGCGGGGGCGGGTGAGACCCAGTACTTC
CDR3aa: CASSLAHTSAGAGETQYF

d_gene: -
v_gene: TRBV12-3/TRBV12-4
abundance: few
j_gene: TRBJ1-2
CDR3nt: TGTGCCAGCAGCCTCAGACTCTATGGCTACACCTTC
CDR3aa: CASSLRLYGYTF

d_gene: TRBD1
v_gene: TRBV5-1
abundance: -
j_gene: TRBJ1-1
CDR3nt: TGCGCCAGCAGCCCGACAGGGGCGGACACTGAAGCTTTCTTT
CDR3aa: CASSPTGADTEAFF

d_gene: -
v_gene: TRBV18
abundance: many
j_gene: TRBJ1-1
CDR3nt: TGTGCCAGCTCAAACCCCGGGAGGGGTATGAACACTGAAGCTTTCTTT
CDR3aa: CASSNPGRGMNTEAFF

d_gene: TRBD1
v_gene: TRBV12-5
abundance: many
j_gene: TRBJ1-1
CDR3nt: TGTGCTAGTGGTTTGGTAGGGACAGGGGATTTAATAGGTAACACTGAAGCTTTCTTT
CDR3aa: CASGLVGTGDLIGNTEAFF

d_gene: -
v_gene: TRBV12-5
abundance: -
j_gene: TRBJ2-1
CDR3nt: TGTGCTAGTGACCTCGGGGCCCGTACCCCAAATGAGCAGTTCTTC
CDR3aa: CASDLGARTPNEQFF

d_gene: -
v_gene: TRBV10-1
abundance: many
j_gene: TRBJ1-1
CDR3nt: TGCGCCAGCAGTCACCAGAACACTGAAGCTTTCTTT
CDR3aa: CASSHQNTEAFF

d_gene: -
v_gene: TRBV7-9
abundance: many
j_gene: TRBJ1-5
CDR3nt: TGTGCCAGCAGCCCCGACAATCAGCCCCAGCATTTT
CDR3aa: CASSPDNQPQHF

d_gene: -
v_gene: TRBV4-2
abundance: many
j_gene: TRBJ2-3
CDR3nt: TGTGCCAGCAGCCCGAAGGCACAGGGCACAGATACGCAGTATTTT
CDR3aa: CASSPKAQGTDTQYF

d_gene: TRBD2
v_gene: TRBV7-2
abundance: -
j_gene: TRBJ2-3
CDR3nt: TGTGCCAGCAGCATTAGCGGGGGGGCCAGCACAGATACGCAGTATTTT
CDR3aa: CASSISGGASTDTQYF

d_gene: -
v_gene: TRBV20-1
abundance: few
j_gene: TRBJ2-5
CDR3nt: TGCAGTGCTCTCCCGGGGGGCGCACAAGAGACCCAGTACTTC
CDR3aa: CSALPGGAQETQYF

d_gene: -
v_gene: TRBV5-6
abundance: many
j_gene: TRBJ2-1
CDR3nt: TGTGCCAGCAGCTTGATCGACTTCTACAATGGGCAGTTCTTC
CDR3aa: CASSLIDFYNGQFF

d_gene: -
v_gene: TRBV12-5
abundance: many
j_gene: TRBJ2-1
CDR3nt: TGTGCTAGTGGTTTGGGACAGAGCTCCTACAATGAGCAGTTCTTC
CDR3aa: CASGLGQSSYNEQFF

d_gene: TRBD2
v_gene: TRBV19
abundance: few
j_gene: TRBJ2-7
CDR3nt: TGTGCCAGTAGTATAAGAGCGGGGGGGCCCAACGAGCAGTACTTC
CDR3aa: CASSIRAGGPNEQYF

d_gene: TRBD1
v_gene: TRBV7-2
abundance: many
j_gene: TRBJ1-4
CDR3nt: TGTGCCAGCAGCTTAGGTATCAACAGGGGCTCCTGGAAACTGTTTTTT
CDR3aa: CASSLGINRGSWKLFF

d_gene: -
v_gene: TRBV27
abundance: many
j_gene: TRBJ2-7
CDR3nt: TGTGCCAGCAGTCCCTGGAATTCCTACGAGCAGTACTTC
CDR3aa: CASSPWNSYEQYF

d_gene: TRBD1
v_gene: TRBV12-3/TRBV12-4
abundance: few
j_gene: TRBJ1-1
CDR3nt: TGTGCCAGCAGTACGACAGGGGGCACTGAAGCTTTCTTT
CDR3aa: CASSTTGGTEAFF

d_gene: -
v_gene: TRBV12-5
abundance: -
j_gene: TRBJ1-1
CDR3nt: TGTGCTAGTGGGCCGAACCCGGTGGCTGAAGCTTTCTTT
CDR3aa: CASGPNPVAEAFF

d_gene: TRBD1
v_gene: TRBV7-2
abundance: -
j_gene: TRBJ2-3
CDR3nt: TGTGCCAGCAGCGGGCCGGGACAGGGAAGTACAGATACGCAGTATTTT
CDR3aa: CASSGPGQGSTDTQYF

d_gene: -
v_gene: TRBV11-2
abundance: many
j_gene: TRBJ1-2
CDR3nt: TGTGCCAGCAGCTTCTCCCAATTAGGGACGTCGTATTATGGCTACACCTTC
CDR3aa: CASSFSQLGTSYYGYTF

d_gene: -
v_gene: TRBV6-5
abundance: many
j_gene: TRBJ1-1
CDR3nt: TGTGCCAGCAGTTACTCTTTACGAGAAATGAACACTGAAGCTTTCTTT
CDR3aa: CASSYSLREMNTEAFF

d_gene: TRBD1
v_gene: TRBV12-3/TRBV12-4
abundance: many
j_gene: TRBJ1-1
CDR3nt: TGTGCCAGCAAAACAGGGGGTATATTTGAAGCTTTCTTT
CDR3aa: CASKTGGIFEAFF

d_gene: -
v_gene: TRBV6-1
abundance: many
j_gene: TRBJ2-7
CDR3nt: TGTGCCAGCAGTATGAGGGACTCCTACGAGCAGTACTTC
CDR3aa: CASSMRDSYEQYF

d_gene: -
v_gene: TRBV10-2
abundance: few
j_gene: TRBJ2-5
CDR3nt: TGCGCCAGCAGAGCAGGGTTATGGGAGACCCAGTACTTC
CDR3aa: CASRAGLWETQYF

d_gene: -
v_gene: TRBV5-5
abundance: many
j_gene: TRBJ1-5
CDR3nt: TGTGCCAGCAGCTTGGAGGTTGGATCCGCTTTTAGTCGAGGCAATCAGCCCCAGCATTTT
CDR3aa: CASSLEVGSAFSRGNQPQHF

d_gene: TRBD2
v_gene: TRBV5-1
abundance: many
j_gene: TRBJ2-2
CDR3nt: TGCGCCAGCAGGGGAGGGTCCGGGGAGCTGTTTTTT
CDR3aa: CASRGGSGELFF

d_gene: -
v_gene: TRBV7-2
abundance: many
j_gene: TRBJ2-2
CDR3nt: TGTGCCAGCAGCTTAGATCAGGGCGCGAACACCGGGGAGCTGTTTTTT
CDR3aa: CASSLDQGANTGELFF

d_gene: -
v_gene: TRBV11-2
abundance: many
j_gene: TRBJ1-2
CDR3nt: TGTGCCAGCAGCTCCCTCAGGGGAGGCGGCCATGGCTACACCTTC
CDR3aa: CASSSLRGGGHGYTF

d_gene: TRBD1
v_gene: TRBV12-5
abundance: many
j_gene: TRBJ1-4
CDR3nt: TGTGCTAGTGGTCCGGGACAGGACGGAGAAAAACTGTTTTTT
CDR3aa: CASGPGQDGEKLFF

d_gene: -
v_gene: TRBV5-1
abundance: many
j_gene: TRBJ2-7
CDR3nt: TGCGCCAGCAGCTTTGACACAGGGTACGAGCAGTACTTC
CDR3aa: CASSFDTGYEQYF

d_gene: TRBD1
v_gene: TRBV2
abundance: -
j_gene: TRBJ1-1
CDR3nt: TGTGCCCTCCAGGTGCGGACAGGGACAGGGTTGAACACTGAAGCTTTCTTT
CDR3aa: CALQVRTGTGLNTEAFF

d_gene: TRBD1
v_gene: TRBV19
abundance: few
j_gene: TRBJ2-2
CDR3nt: TGTGCCAGTAGTCCCGGGACAGGACTTACCGGGGAGCTGTTTTTT
CDR3aa: CASSPGTGLTGELFF

d_gene: -
v_gene: TRBV6-2/TRBV6-3
abundance: many
j_gene: TRBJ1-2
CDR3nt: TGTGCCAGCAGTTACTCGATTTGGGATACTCGAGGCTACACCTTC
CDR3aa: CASSYSIWDTRGYTF

d_gene: -
v_gene: TRBV15
abundance: many
j_gene: TRBJ1-4
CDR3nt: TGTGCCACCAAGAGCCACCCCAATCGAGAAAAGGTGTTTTTT
CDR3aa: CATKSHPNREKVFF

d_gene: TRBD1
v_gene: TRBV6-2/TRBV6-3
abundance: many
j_gene: TRBJ1-6
CDR3nt: TGTGCCAGCAGTTCGCCCGGACAGGGACAAAATTCACCCCTCCACTTT
CDR3aa: CASSSPGQGQNSPLHF

d_gene: -
v_gene: TRBV6-1
abundance: many
j_gene: TRBJ1-3
CDR3nt: TGTGCCAGCAGTCTACAGGGACCCCACTCTGGAAACACCATATATTTT
CDR3aa: CASSLQGPHSGNTIYF

d_gene: TRBD1
v_gene: TRBV20-1
abundance: many
j_gene: TRBJ1-1
CDR3nt: TGCAGTGCTATCGCAGGGGGGCGGAACACTGAAGCTTTCTTT
CDR3aa: CSAIAGGRNTEAFF

d_gene: -
v_gene: TRBV6-5
abundance: many
j_gene: TRBJ1-1
CDR3nt: TGTGCCAGCAGTTACGGGGCGGATGAAGCTTTCTTT
CDR3aa: CASSYGADEAFF

d_gene: -
v_gene: TRBV20-1
abundance: many
j_gene: TRBJ2-1
CDR3nt: TGCAGTGCAGTCGCGGGGAATGAGCAGTTCTTC
CDR3aa: CSAVAGNEQFF

d_gene: TRBD1
v_gene: TRBV2
abundance: -
j_gene: TRBJ2-3
CDR3nt: TGTGCCAGCAGTCCGGACAGGGGCACAGATACGCAGTATTTT
CDR3aa: CASSPDRGTDTQYF

d_gene: TRBD1
v_gene: TRBV12-3/TRBV12-4
abundance: many
j_gene: TRBJ1-2
CDR3nt: TGTGCCAGCGGGGACAGGGACTATGGCTACACCTTC
CDR3aa: CASGDRDYGYTF

d_gene: TRBD1
v_gene: TRBV18
abundance: -
j_gene: TRBJ1-2
CDR3nt: TGTGCCAGCTCACCCCGGGACAGGGGTTCTAACTATGGCTACACCTTC
CDR3aa: CASSPRDRGSNYGYTF

d_gene: -
v_gene: TRBV5-1
abundance: many
j_gene: TRBJ2-7
CDR3nt: TGCGCCAGCAGCTCGGACCTCTACGAGCAGTACTTC
CDR3aa: CASSSDLYEQYF

d_gene: TRBD2
v_gene: TRBV20-1
abundance: many
j_gene: TRBJ2-3
CDR3nt: TGCAGTGCTAGAGATGGACTAGCGAACACAGATACGCAGTATTTT
CDR3aa: CSARDGLANTDTQYF

d_gene: TRBD2
v_gene: TRBV20-1
abundance: many
j_gene: TRBJ2-2
CDR3nt: TGCAGTGCTATAAAGCGGGGGTCTAGCGGGGAGCTGTTTTTT
CDR3aa: CSAIKRGSSGELFF

d_gene: -
v_gene: TRBV25-1
abundance: few
j_gene: TRBJ1-6
CDR3nt: TGTGCCAGCAGGGCCCCGATCAGAAATTCACCCCTCCACTTT
CDR3aa: CASRAPIRNSPLHF